This TCR beta chain originates from a study of cytomegalovirus exposure and HLA in healthy donors. The PCR had 60 Vbeta and 13 Jbeta primers. The method was immunoSEQ multiplex PCR; TCRdb's version includes in-frame clones alone and lacks a portion of them. Of 210,000 or so clones in the sample, 60% to 80% were seen once. CDR3 size: 15 residues. CDR1 is SGDLS, CDR2 YYNGEE, per germline. J gave up 3 bases and V 0 bases, and 3 bases lay outside the gene matches. Study outcomes and limitations: Among the sequence variants, a highly shared cluster was likely an artifact of sequencing. Owing to their indistinguishability, certain V segments, notably TRBV6-2 and TRBV6-3, were excluded. Fewer N-insertions (relative to the roughly 700-donor mean) were reportedly seen in an Asian-associated ancestry cluster in a later analysis.

To note about this clone: Its specificity is unknown. The sample has other DNA sequences that encode this CDR3 too.

While unrecorded immune exposures were likely, the donors were nominally healthy when sampled. The sequenced material came from PBMCs. This clonotype was obtained from a man aged 18 to 30 in good health and CMV-seronegative. This rearrangement joins TRBV9 to TRBJ2-1, with 7 positions matching TRBD2. CDR3: CASSVGGGGYNEQFF. The CDR3 region has the DNA TGTGCCAGCAGCGTAGGGGGCGGGGGCTACAATGAGCAGTTCTTC.